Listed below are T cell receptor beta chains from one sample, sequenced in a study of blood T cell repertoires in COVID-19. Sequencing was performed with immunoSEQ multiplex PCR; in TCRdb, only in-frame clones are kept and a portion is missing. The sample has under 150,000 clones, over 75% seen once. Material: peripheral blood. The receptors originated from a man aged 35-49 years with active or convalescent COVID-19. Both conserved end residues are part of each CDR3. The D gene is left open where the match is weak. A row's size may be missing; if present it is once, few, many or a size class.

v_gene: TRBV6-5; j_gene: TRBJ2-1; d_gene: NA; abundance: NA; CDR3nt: TGTGCCAGCAGCCCCACTAGTTCTGAGCAGTTCTTC; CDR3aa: CASSPTSSEQFF
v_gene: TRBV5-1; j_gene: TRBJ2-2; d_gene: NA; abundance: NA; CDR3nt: TGCGCCAGCAGCTTGAGACAGGCCGGGGAGCTGTTTTTT; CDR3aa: CASSLRQAGELFF
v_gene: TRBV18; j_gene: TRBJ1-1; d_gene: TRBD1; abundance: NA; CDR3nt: TGTGCCAGCTCACCAGGGACAGGGTCCACTGAAGCTTTCTTT; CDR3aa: CASSPGTGSTEAFF
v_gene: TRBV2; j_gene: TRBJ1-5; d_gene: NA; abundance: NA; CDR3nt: TGTGCCAGCAGATACACAGGGTCGGGTCAGCCCCAGCATTTT; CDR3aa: CASRYTGSGQPQHF
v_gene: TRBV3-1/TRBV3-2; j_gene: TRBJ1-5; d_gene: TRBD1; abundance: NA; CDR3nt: TGTGCCAGCAGCCAAAACCGGACAGGGGCAAATCAGCCCCAGCATTTT; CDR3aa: CASSQNRTGANQPQHF
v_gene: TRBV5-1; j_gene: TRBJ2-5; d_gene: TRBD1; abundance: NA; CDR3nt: TGCGCCAGCAGCTTGCTTCCAGGGGGCGCCGAGACCCAGTACTTC; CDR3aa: CASSLLPGGAETQYF
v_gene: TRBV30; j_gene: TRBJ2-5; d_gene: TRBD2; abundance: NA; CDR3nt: TGTGCCTGGAGTGCGGGCAGCGGGGGCTTCCAAGAGACCCAGTACTTC; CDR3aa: CAWSAGSGGFQETQYF
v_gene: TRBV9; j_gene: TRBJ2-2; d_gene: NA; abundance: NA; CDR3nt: TGTGCCAGCAGCCCCAGAGGTGACGGGGTTAGCCTTGGGGAGCTGTTTTTT; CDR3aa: CASSPRGDGVSLGELFF
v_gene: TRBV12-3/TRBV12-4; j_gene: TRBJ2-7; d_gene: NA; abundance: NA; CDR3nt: TGTGCCAGCAGCCGGGACAATTACGAGCAGTACTTC; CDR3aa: CASSRDNYEQYF
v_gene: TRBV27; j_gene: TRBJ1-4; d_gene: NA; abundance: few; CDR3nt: TGTGCCAGCAGTTTAGGGCCGAGTAATGAAAAACTGTTTTTT; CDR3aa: CASSLGPSNEKLFF